This T cell receptor beta chain was sequenced for a study of T cells after posttransplantation cyclophosphamide. By share, this clone ranks as medium-sized. Its antigen remains unidentified. Treatment was busulfan-fludarabine conditioning, a marrow graft, and cyclophosphamide on days +3 and +4. Trimming shortened V by 5 bases and J by 1 base, and 9 bases separated the two germline ends. From germline, CDR1 is MNHNY and CDR2 SVGAGI (reference sequence). The CDR3 contains 15 residues. Profiled with immunoSEQ multiplex PCR; TCRdb holds only in-frame clones, not every one. The sample yields approximately 7,300 clones, without any singletons. Study results and limitations: Tissue-infiltrating T cells from skin or gut overlapped little with blood T cells. Later blood repertoires were often dominated by clones from the donor CD8+ memory compartment. Recipient CMV seropositivity and CMV reactivation strongly tracked TRB clonality.

The sequenced sample was PBMCs, obtained after allogeneic stem cell transplant with posttransplant cyclophosphamide. The chain employs TRBV6-6 and TRBJ2-6; tentatively, D is TRBD1 (6 bases). The receptor was isolated from a female patient aged 50-59 years who received an allogeneic stem cell transplant from an unrelated donor, was CMV-positive, and had acute GVHD only. Some T cells may be the graft donor's. The CDR3 DNA reads TGTGCCAGCAGTATCCAGGGGTCTGGGGCCAACGTCCTGACTTTC. Protein product: CASSIQGSGANVLTF.